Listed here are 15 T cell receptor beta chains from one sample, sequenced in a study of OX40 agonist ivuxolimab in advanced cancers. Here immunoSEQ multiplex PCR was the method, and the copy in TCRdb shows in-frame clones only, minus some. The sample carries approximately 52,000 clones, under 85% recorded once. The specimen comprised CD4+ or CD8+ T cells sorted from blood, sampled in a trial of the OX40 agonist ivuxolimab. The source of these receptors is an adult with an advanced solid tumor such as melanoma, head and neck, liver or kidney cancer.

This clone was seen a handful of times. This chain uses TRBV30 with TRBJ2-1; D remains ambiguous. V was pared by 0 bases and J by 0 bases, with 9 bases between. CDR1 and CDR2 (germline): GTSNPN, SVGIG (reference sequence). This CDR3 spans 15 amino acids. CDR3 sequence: CAWSVGLSSYNEQFF. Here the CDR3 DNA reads TGTGCCTGGAGTGTGGGTCTCAGCTCCTACAATGAGCAGTTCTTC.

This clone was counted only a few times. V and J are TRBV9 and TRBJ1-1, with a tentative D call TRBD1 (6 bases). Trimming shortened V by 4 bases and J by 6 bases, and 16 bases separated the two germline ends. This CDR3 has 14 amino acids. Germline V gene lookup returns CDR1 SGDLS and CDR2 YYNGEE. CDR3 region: CASSPVTGRAEAFF. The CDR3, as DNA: TGTGCCAGCAGCCCTGTAACAGGGAGGGCTGAAGCTTTCTTT.

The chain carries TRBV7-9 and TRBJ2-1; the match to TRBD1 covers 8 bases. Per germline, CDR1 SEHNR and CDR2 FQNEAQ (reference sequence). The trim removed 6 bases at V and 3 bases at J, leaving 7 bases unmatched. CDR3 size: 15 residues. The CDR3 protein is CASRLQGAHYNEQFF. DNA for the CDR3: TGTGCCAGCAGATTGCAGGGGGCCCACTACAATGAGCAGTTCTTC.

CDR3 DNA: TGCACCGGCGGGGAGGCTGAAGCTTTCTTT. It translates to CTGGEAEAFF. The chain links TRBV29-1 to TRBJ1-1; D is undetermined. The CDR3 runs to 10 residues. Germline values: CDR1 SQVTM, CDR2 ANQGSEA.

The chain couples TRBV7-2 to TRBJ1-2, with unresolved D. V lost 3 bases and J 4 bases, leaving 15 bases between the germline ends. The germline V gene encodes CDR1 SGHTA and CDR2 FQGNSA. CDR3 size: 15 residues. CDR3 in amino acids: CASSLGTSTSYGYTF. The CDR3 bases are TGTGCCAGCAGCTTGGGTACCTCTACGTCCTATGGCTACACCTTC.

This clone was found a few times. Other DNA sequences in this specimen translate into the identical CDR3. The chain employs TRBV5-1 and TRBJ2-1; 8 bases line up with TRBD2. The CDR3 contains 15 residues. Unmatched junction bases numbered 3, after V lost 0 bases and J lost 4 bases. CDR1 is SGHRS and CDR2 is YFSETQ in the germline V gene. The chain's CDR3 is CASSLEGTSYNEQFF. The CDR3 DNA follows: TGCGCCAGCAGCTTGGAAGGGACTAGTTACAATGAGCAGTTCTTC.

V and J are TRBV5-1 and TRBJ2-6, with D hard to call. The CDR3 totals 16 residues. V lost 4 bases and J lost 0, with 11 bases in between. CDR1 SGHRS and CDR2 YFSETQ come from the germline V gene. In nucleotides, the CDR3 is TGCGCCAGCAGCGTTCAGGCTTCCTCTGGGGCCAACGTCCTGACTTTC. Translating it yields CASSVQASSGANVLTF.

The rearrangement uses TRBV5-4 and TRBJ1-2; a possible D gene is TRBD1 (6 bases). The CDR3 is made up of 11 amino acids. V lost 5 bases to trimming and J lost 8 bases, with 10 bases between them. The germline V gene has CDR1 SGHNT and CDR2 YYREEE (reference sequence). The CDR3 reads CASRGAGGYTF. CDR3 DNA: TGTGCCAGCAGGGGGGCGGGAGGCTACACCTTC.

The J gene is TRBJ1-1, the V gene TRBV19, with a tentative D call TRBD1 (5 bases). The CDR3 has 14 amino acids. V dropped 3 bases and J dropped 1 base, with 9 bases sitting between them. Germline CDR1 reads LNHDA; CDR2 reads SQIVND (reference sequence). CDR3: CASSILGGNTEAFF. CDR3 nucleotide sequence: TGTGCCAGTAGTATTCTCGGGGGGAACACTGAAGCTTTCTTT.

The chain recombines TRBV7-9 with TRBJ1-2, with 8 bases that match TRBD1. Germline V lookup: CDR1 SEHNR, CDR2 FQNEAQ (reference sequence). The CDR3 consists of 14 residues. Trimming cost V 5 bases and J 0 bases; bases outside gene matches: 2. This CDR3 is CASSRQGSNYGYTF. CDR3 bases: TGTGCCAGCAGCCGACAGGGGTCTAACTATGGCTACACCTTC.

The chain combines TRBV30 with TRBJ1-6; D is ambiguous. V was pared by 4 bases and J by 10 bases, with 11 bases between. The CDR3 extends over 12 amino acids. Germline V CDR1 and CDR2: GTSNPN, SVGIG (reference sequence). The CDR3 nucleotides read TGTGCCTGGAACCGGGAGAACTCACCCCTCCACTTT. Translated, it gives CAWNRENSPLHF.

Written as DNA, the CDR3 is TGTGCCAGCAGTGACGGGCTCACAGATACGCAGTATTTT. Amino acids: CASSDGLTDTQYF. The chain recombines TRBV2 with TRBJ2-3; no clear D. Germline loops: CDR1 SNHLY, CDR2 FYNNEI. The CDR3 is 13 amino acids. V was pared by 3 bases and J by 2 bases, with 6 bases between. Together with reference TRBV2 and TRBJ2-3, the CDR3 gives the full variable domain: EPEVTQTPSHQVTQMGQEVILRCVPISNHLYFYWYRQILGQKVEFLVSFYNNEISEKSEIFDDQFSVERPDGSNFTLKIRSTKLEDSAMYFCASSDGLTDTQYFGPGTRLTVL.

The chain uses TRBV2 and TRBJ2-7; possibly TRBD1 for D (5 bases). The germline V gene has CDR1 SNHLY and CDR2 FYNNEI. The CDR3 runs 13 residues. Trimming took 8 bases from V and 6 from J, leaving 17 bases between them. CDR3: CASEQDGRPEQYF. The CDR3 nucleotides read TGTGCCAGCGAACAGGACGGGCGACCCGAGCAGTACTTC.

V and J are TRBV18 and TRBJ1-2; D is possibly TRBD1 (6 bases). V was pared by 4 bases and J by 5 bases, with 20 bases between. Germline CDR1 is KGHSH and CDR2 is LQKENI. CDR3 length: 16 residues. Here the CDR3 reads CASSQGTLISAYGYTF. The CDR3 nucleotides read TGTGCCAGCTCACAAGGGACACTTATTTCAGCGTATGGCTACACCTTC.

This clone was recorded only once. The CDR3 is CASSVTGTMNTGELFF. The CDR3 DNA reads as TGTGCCAGCAGCGTTACCGGGACTATGAACACCGGGGAGCTGTTTTTT. V usage is TRBV7-2 and J usage is TRBJ2-2, with 7 bases matching TRBD2. The germline V gene has CDR1 SGHTA and CDR2 FQGNSA. The CDR3 contains 16 residues. V shed 5 bases and J 1 base; nucleotides not matched to a gene: 7. The whole variable domain, filled in from reference TRBV7-2 and TRBJ2-2, reads GAGVSQSPSNKVTEKGKDVELRCDPISGHTALYWYRQSLGQGLEFLIYFQGNSAPDKSGLPSDRFSAERTGGSVSTLTIQRTQQEDSAVYLCASSVTGTMNTGELFFGEGSRLTVL.